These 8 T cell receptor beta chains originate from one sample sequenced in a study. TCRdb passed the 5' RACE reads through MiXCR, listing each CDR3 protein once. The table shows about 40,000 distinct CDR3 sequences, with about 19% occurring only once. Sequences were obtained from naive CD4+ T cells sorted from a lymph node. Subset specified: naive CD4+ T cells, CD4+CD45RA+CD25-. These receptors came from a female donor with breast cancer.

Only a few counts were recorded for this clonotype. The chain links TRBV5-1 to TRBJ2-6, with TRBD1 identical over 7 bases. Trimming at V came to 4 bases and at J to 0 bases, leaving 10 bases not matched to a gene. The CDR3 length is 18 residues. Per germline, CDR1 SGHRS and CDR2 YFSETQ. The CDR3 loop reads CASSKQGQDRSGANVLTF. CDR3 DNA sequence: TGCGCCAGCAGCAAGCAAGGACAGGATCGCTCTGGGGCCAACGTCCTGACTTTC.

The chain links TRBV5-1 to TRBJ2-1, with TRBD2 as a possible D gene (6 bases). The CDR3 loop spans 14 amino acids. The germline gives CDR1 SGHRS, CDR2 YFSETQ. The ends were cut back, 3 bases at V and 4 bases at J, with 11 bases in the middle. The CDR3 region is CASSSGLEYNEQFF. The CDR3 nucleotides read TGCGCCAGCAGCTCGGGACTTGAATACAATGAGCAGTTCTTC.

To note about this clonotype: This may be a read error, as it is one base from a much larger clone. CDR3 DNA: TGTGCCAGCAGTGGTACTGGGGGAAATGACGCCCAGTACTTC. Its translation is CASSGTGGNDAQYF. The chain employs TRBV25-1 and TRBJ2-5; the D call may be TRBD1 or TRBD2 (5 bases each). This CDR3 is built from 14 residues. The germline V and J ends were trimmed by 4 bases and 9 bases, with 18 bases remaining between them. Germline CDR1 MGHDK, CDR2 SYGVNS.

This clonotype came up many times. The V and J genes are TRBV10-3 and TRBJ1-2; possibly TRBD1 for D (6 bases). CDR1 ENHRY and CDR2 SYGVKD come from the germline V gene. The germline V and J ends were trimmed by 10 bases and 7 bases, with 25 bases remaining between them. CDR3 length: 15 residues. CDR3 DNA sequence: TGTGCCACCGACCCAGATCCGGGACACCGCCGTGGCTACACCTTC. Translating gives CATDPDPGHRRGYTF.

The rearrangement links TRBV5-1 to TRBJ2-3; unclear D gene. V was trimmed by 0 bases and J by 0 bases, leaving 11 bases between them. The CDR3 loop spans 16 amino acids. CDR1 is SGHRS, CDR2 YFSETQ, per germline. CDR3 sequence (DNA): TGCGCCAGCAGCTTGGCCAGGCCTTCTAGCACAGATACGCAGTATTTT. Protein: CASSLARPSSTDTQYF.

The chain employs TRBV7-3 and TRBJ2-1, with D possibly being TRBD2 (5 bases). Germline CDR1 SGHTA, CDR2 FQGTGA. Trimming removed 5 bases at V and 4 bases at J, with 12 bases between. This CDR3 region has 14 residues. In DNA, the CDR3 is TGTGCCAGCAGCGCCGGGGATCCGTACAATGAGCAGTTCTTC. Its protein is CASSAGDPYNEQFF.

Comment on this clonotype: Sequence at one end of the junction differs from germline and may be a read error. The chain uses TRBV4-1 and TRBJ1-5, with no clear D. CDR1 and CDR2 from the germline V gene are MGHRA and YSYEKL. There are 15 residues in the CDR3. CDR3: CASSQLGLSNQPQRF. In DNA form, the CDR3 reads TGCGCCAGCAGCCAACTGGGTCTTAGCAATCAGCCCCAGCGTTTT.

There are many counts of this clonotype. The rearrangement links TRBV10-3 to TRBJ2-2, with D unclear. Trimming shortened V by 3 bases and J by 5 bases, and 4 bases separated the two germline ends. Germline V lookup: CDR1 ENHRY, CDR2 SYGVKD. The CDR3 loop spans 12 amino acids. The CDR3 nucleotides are TGTGCCATCAGTGATGGGACCGGGGAGCTGTTTTTT. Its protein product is CAISDGTGELFF.